This T cell receptor beta chain was captured in a study of blood T cells in healthy people across ages. Study as a whole: Per every two T cells, about one barcoded beta molecule was captured by template switching.

A second PCR of about 7 to 11 cycles used a sample-barcoded 5' primer and a J-beta primer mix. MiXCR was run by TCRdb on the 5' RACE reads, yielding one entry per CDR3 protein. The sample has approximately 760,000 distinct CDR3 sequences; 20% to 25% are singletons. The CDR3 loop spans 13 amino acids. The ends were cut back, 1 base at V and 5 bases at J, with 8 bases in the middle. Germline-derived CDR1 and CDR2 are KGHDR and SFDVKD. A further study also used this sample, focusing on T cells of mothers and their children. That paper adds: Compared with unrelated pairs, related mother-child pairs had slightly higher, non-significant overlap.

This receptor was identified in a boy between 10 and 17 years old in good health. V usage is TRBV24-1 and J usage is TRBJ2-7; D is uncertain. Sequenced material: blood. The DNA for the CDR3 is TGTGCCACCAGTGATTTATGGTCGAACGAGCAGTACTTC. As protein: CATSDLWSNEQYF.